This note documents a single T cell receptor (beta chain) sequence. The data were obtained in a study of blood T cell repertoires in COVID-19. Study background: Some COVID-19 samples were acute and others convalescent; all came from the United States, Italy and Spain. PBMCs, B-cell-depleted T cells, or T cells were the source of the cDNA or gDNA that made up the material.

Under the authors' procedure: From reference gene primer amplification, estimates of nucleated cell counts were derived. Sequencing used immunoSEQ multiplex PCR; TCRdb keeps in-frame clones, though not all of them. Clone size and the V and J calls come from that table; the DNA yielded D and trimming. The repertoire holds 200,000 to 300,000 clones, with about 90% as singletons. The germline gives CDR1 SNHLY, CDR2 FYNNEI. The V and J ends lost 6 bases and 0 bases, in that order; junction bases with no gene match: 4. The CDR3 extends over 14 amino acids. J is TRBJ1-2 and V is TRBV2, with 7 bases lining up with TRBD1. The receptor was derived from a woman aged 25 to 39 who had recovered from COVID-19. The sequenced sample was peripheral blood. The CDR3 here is CASSGDSSNYGYTF. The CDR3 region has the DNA TGTGCCAGCAGCGGGGACAGTTCTAACTATGGCTACACCTTC.